The 25 T cell receptor beta chains reported below all come from one sample, sequenced in a study of blood T cells in healthy people across ages. A second PCR of about 6 to 12 cycles used a sample-barcoded 5' primer and a J-beta primer mix. One entry per CDR3 protein results from TCRdb running MiXCR on the 5' RACE reads. Here the sample spans 1.5 million to 2 million distinct CDR3 sequences, roughly 52% being singletons. Sample: blood. Receptors were obtained from a woman in her 40s in good health.

The chain combines TRBV15 with TRBJ2-1; 10 nucleotides align to TRBD1. This CDR3 region has 15 residues. V gave up 11 bases and J gave up 9 bases; unmatched junction bases: 16. The germline gives CDR1 LNHNV, CDR2 YYDKDF (reference sequence). In nucleotides, the CDR3 is TGTGCCGCCCGGGCGGGACAGGGGACTTACGGTGAGCAGTTCTTC. Translation gives CAARAGQGTYGEQFF.

This sequence joins TRBV7-9 and TRBJ2-7; D is possibly TRBD2 (6 bases). The germline gives CDR1 SEHNR, CDR2 FQNEAQ (reference sequence). Trimming pared 1 base from V and 8 bases from J, leaving 21 bases between. The CDR3 length is 16 residues. The CDR3 spells CASSLVGGSGIGKQYF. The CDR3 region has the DNA TGTGCCAGCAGCTTAGTCGGGGGTAGCGGTATTGGCAAGCAGTACTTC.

The chain is built from TRBV7-3 and TRBJ2-3, with 10 bases fitting TRBD2. CDR3 length: 15 amino acids. Germline V gene sequence: CDR1 SGHTA, CDR2 FQGTGA. Losses at the gene ends were 5 bases for V and 4 bases for J; bases not matched to a gene: 6. The CDR3: CASSALAGVADTQYF. For the CDR3, the DNA is TGTGCCAGCAGCGCTCTAGCGGGGGTGGCAGATACGCAGTATTTT.

CDR3 region: CASMGGTYEQYF. Here the CDR3 DNA reads TGTGCCAGCATGGGGGGGACCTACGAGCAGTACTTC. The V gene is TRBV6-6, the J gene TRBJ2-7, with 7 bases aligning to TRBD2. Germline V gene data show CDR1 as MNHNY and CDR2 as SVGAGI (reference sequence). The V and J ends lost 7 bases and 2 bases, in that order; junction bases with no gene match: 2. CDR3 length: 12 residues.

This clonotype has only a few counts. The chain recombines TRBV4-3 with TRBJ1-4; D may be TRBD1 (5 bases). CDR3 length equals 16 residues. From germline, CDR1 is LGHNA and CDR2 YSLEER. The germline V and J ends were trimmed by 0 bases and 7 bases, with 15 bases remaining between them. This CDR3 is CASSQDVGLKGEKLFF. Written as DNA, the CDR3 is TGCGCCAGCAGCCAAGATGTGGGACTCAAGGGTGAAAAACTGTTTTTT.

The rearrangement uses TRBV3-1 and TRBJ1-1; 7 bases align to TRBD1. Germline V CDR1 and CDR2: LGHDT, YNNKEL (reference sequence). The CDR3 consists of 15 residues. Unmatched junction bases numbered 7, after V lost 5 bases and J lost 1 base. The CDR3 loop reads CASSVVDRSNTEAFF. CDR3 bases: TGTGCCAGCAGCGTGGTGGACAGGTCGAACACTGAAGCTTTCTTT.

This chain connects TRBV28 to TRBJ2-5; 10 positions agree with TRBD1. CDR3 length: 19 amino acids. Germline values: CDR1 MDHEN, CDR2 SYDVKM. J gave up 11 bases and V 5 bases, and 26 bases lay outside the gene matches. DNA for the CDR3: TGTGCCAGCAGTGACCGGGACAGGGGACATAGGGGGCCTTACAATGAGCAGTACTTC. Residues: CASSDRDRGHRGPYNEQYF. Using reference TRBV28 and TRBJ2-5 for the parts outside the CDR3, the full variable domain is DVKVTQSSRYLVKRTGEKVFLECVQDMDHENMFWYRQDPGLGLRLIYFSYDVKMKEKGDIPEGYSVSREKKERFSLILESASTNQTSMYLCASSDRDRGHRGPYNEQYFGPGTRLLVL.

In this sample, this clonotype turned up a few times. J is TRBJ2-5 and V is TRBV5-5; 7 bases are a match to TRBD1. The CDR3 totals 17 residues. Trimming at V came to 2 bases and at J to 1 base, leaving 11 bases not matched to a gene. Germline V CDR1 and CDR2: SGHKS, YYEKEE (reference sequence). The CDR3 loop is CASSFLPGQRFQETQYF. The CDR3 nucleotides are TGTGCCAGCAGCTTCCTACCGGGACAGCGGTTCCAAGAGACCCAGTACTTC.

This clonotype was counted a few times. For the CDR3, the DNA is TGTGCCAGCAGACATACCGGGACAGGGGGCAACGAGCAGTACTTC. Its translation is CASRHTGTGGNEQYF. The V gene is TRBV27, the J gene TRBJ2-7; 12 nucleotides align to TRBD1. After removal of 6 bases from V and 5 bases from J, the junction contained 8 bases not matched to a gene. This CDR3 is built from 15 residues. Germline CDR1 is MNHEY and CDR2 is SMNVEV (reference sequence).

This chain connects TRBV5-6 to TRBJ2-5, with a possible D match to TRBD2 (7 bases). Trimming stripped 4 bases from V and 7 bases from J, with 26 bases between. Per germline, CDR1 SGHDT and CDR2 YYEEEE. The CDR3 loop spans 17 amino acids. This CDR3 is CASSPRGMGGPFGTQYF. The CDR3 DNA sequence: TGTGCCAGCAGCCCGCGAGGAATGGGGGGGCCGTTCGGGACCCAGTACTTC.

The rearrangement joins TRBV6-5 to TRBJ2-1; possible D gene TRBD1, 6 bases. Trimming cost V 6 bases and J 8 bases, with 23 bases left between them. CDR1 MNHEY and CDR2 SVGAGI come from the germline V gene. This CDR3 contains 16 residues. CDR3 in amino acids: CASRGPGHLIDDEQFF. CDR3 bases: TGTGCCAGCAGAGGTCCGGGACACCTTATTGACGATGAGCAGTTCTTC.

The rearrangement uses TRBV27 and TRBJ2-5; 9 bases are a match to TRBD2. With 2 bases clipped from V and 11 bases from J, the junction kept 15 bases outside the gene matches. CDR3 length: 16 amino acids. Germline lookup yields CDR1 MNHEY and CDR2 SMNVEV (reference sequence). CDR3 DNA sequence: TGTGCCAGCAGTTTAATATCCGGACTAGCGTCGCGGGAGCAGTACTTC. Residues: CASSLISGLASREQYF.

The chain is built from TRBV7-2 and TRBJ1-4; D is ambiguous. Trimming shortened V by 5 bases and J by 8 bases, and 18 bases separated the two germline ends. Germline CDR1 reads SGHTA; CDR2 reads FQGNSA. The CDR3 sequence is 15 residues long. The chain's CDR3 is CASSPPGVGIEKLFF. The CDR3 bases are TGTGCCAGCAGCCCTCCCGGAGTGGGGATCGAAAAACTGTTTTTT.

This clonotype was recorded a few times. V gene TRBV27 combines with J gene TRBJ2-1; 9 nucleotides agree with TRBD2. The CDR3 has 21 residues. Per germline, CDR1 MNHEY and CDR2 SMNVEV (reference sequence). The J segment lost 3 bases and the V segment lost 6 bases, leaving 24 bases of the junction unmatched. CDR3 protein: CASRPRMAGGLGPPNYNEQFF. CDR3 sequence (DNA): TGTGCCAGCAGGCCCAGGATGGCGGGGGGGCTTGGGCCCCCTAACTACAATGAGCAGTTCTTC.

The chain recombines TRBV10-3 with TRBJ2-7; TRBD2 is a possible D gene (6 bases). The J call may be in error: the DNA end matches TRBJ2-5 better. Germline CDR1 and CDR2: ENHRY and SYGVKD. This CDR3 is 14 amino acids long. The CDR3 reads CAISVGGARETQYF. Here the CDR3 DNA reads TGTGCCATCAGTGTGGGGGGAGCGCGGGAGACCCAGTACTTC.

Here the CDR3 DNA reads TGCGCCAGCAGCTTGGAGGTCCGCCGGGACAATGAGCAGTACTTC. Translating gives CASSLEVRRDNEQYF. This chain links TRBV5-1 with TRBJ2-1; D is perhaps TRBD1 (6 bases). The better agreement between TRBJ2-7 and the DNA end casts doubt on the J call. The CDR3 extends over 15 amino acids. Germline loops: CDR1 SGHRS, CDR2 YFSETQ.

The genes are TRBV20-1 and TRBJ2-3; 9 nucleotides align to TRBD1. V lost 4 bases and J lost 2; bases outside the gene matches: 16. The CDR3 runs 18 residues. Germline-derived CDR1 and CDR2 are DFQATT and SNEGSKA (reference sequence). The CDR3 nucleotides read TGCAGTGCTACTCCGCTAATTTTGGACAGGGGATACACAGATACGCAGTATTTT. This gives the protein CSATPLILDRGYTDTQYF.

Only a few counts were recorded for this clonotype. The V and J genes are TRBV7-9 and TRBJ2-3; possibly TRBD2 for D (6 bases). The J call may be faulty, since TRBJ2-5 better matches the DNA end. This CDR3 comprises 12 residues. Germline values: CDR1 SEHNR, CDR2 FQNEAQ (reference sequence). CDR3: CASSLARGTQYF. In DNA form, the CDR3 reads TGTGCCAGCAGCTTAGCGCGGGGGACCCAGTACTTC.

The chain recombines TRBV19 with TRBJ2-1; the D is unclear. V was cut by 6 bases and J by 6 bases, with 12 bases left in between. CDR3 length equals 13 residues. Germline V gives CDR1 LNHDA, CDR2 SQIVND (reference sequence). CDR3 nucleotides: TGTGCCAGTAGCTGGAAGTCCGGCAATGAGCAGTTCTTC. Translated: CASSWKSGNEQFF.

A few counts support this clonotype. The V and J genes are TRBV21-1 and TRBJ2-1. TRBV21-1 is a pseudogene locus. This CDR3 comprises 10 residues. The CDR3 coding sequence is TGTGCCAGCAGCACCCATGAGCAGTTCTTC. Amino acids: CASSTHEQFF.

The chain uses TRBV6-5 and TRBJ1-2; 7 nucleotides match TRBD1. The CDR3 is made up of 14 amino acids. Germline CDR1 MNHEY, CDR2 SVGAGI. Trimming at V came to 5 bases and at J to 8 bases, leaving 11 bases not matched to a gene. The CDR3, as DNA: TGTGCCAGCAGTCGAGCTGACAGGGCTGGGGGCTACACCTTC. It specifies CASSRADRAGGYTF.

The chain recombines TRBV27 with TRBJ2-7, with a tentative D call TRBD1 (6 bases). Germline assignment: CDR1 MNHEY and CDR2 SMNVEV (reference sequence). V shed 8 bases and J shed 4 bases, with 15 bases lying between them. The length of the CDR3 is 13 residues. The CDR3 region has the DNA TGTGCCAGCGGACCGGGACAAAAATACGAGCAGTACTTC. It specifies CASGPGQKYEQYF.

This sequence joins TRBV5-6 and TRBJ2-3; 9 bases align to TRBD2. This CDR3 is 16 amino acids long. Germline V gene sequence: CDR1 SGHDT, CDR2 YYEEEE. With 4 bases clipped from V and 7 bases from J, the junction kept 13 bases outside the gene matches. The CDR3 coding sequence is TGTGCCAGCAGCCCCGGTAGCGGGGGCCCCGGGTATACGCAGTATTTT. It is translated as CASSPGSGGPGYTQYF. Filled out from reference TRBV5-6 and TRBJ2-3, the complete variable domain reads DAGVTQSPTHLIKTRGQQVTLRCSPKSGHDTVSWYQQALGQGPQFIFQYYEEEERQRGNFPDRFSGHQFPNYSSELNVNALLLGDSALYLCASSPGSGGPGYTQYFGPGTRLTVL.

The V call is TRBV12-3 or TRBV12-4, the J call TRBJ2-5; tentatively, D is TRBD1 (6 bases). TRBJ2-7 matches the DNA end more closely, so the J call is doubtful. This CDR3 has 13 residues. The CDR3 coding sequence is TGTGCCAGCAGACCAAGGGACACCCACGAGCAGTACTTC. Translating it yields CASRPRDTHEQYF.

The rearrangement uses TRBV12-3 or TRBV12-4 and TRBJ1-1, with D possibly being TRBD1 (5 bases). Trimming took off 4 bases at V and 2 bases at J, with 26 bases between the two ends. The CDR3 runs to 19 residues. The CDR3, as DNA: TGTGCCAGCAGTTCGTCCGAAGTGGACATTTGGGGCGTCAACACTGAAGCTTTCTTT. It yields the protein CASSSSEVDIWGVNTEAFF.